A selection of T cell receptor beta chains follows, all from one sample in a study of lymphopenia after photon versus proton radiotherapy. The assay was immunoSEQ multiplex PCR, and TCRdb's table has in-frame clones only and misses some. The top ten hold approximately 2.4% of the sample, which has about 61,000 clones, approximately 84% seen once. The sequences come from peripheral blood, collected from a patient treated with photon-based radiotherapy. The receptors shown here come from a man in his forties with gastric cancer. CDR3s include the opening cysteine and the closing phenylalanine or tryptophan. A D gene is named only where the DNA matches it firmly. Rows may omit the clone size; those that give it use once, few, many or a size class.

J,D,V,size,DNA,CDR3
TRBJ2-4,TRBD1,TRBV7-2,.,TGTGCCAGCAGCTTAGGACAGGGTCCGGAAAACATTCAGTACTTC,CASSLGQGPENIQYF
TRBJ1-2,.,TRBV10-3,once,TGTGCCATCAGTGAGTTGGGTAGGGAGCCGCGTAGGGGCTACACCTTC,CAISELGREPRRGYTF
TRBJ1-5,.,TRBV5-8,.,TGTGCCAGCAGCCCCCGGGTGGGCGTCGGCAATCAGCCCCAGCATTTT,CASSPRVGVGNQPQHF
TRBJ1-4,.,TRBV30,.,TGTGCCTGGACCTCTTTATGGGAGGCCGAAACTAATGAAAAACTGTTTTTT,CAWTSLWEAETNEKLFF
TRBJ2-1,TRBD2,TRBV9,.,TGTGCCAGCAGCGACCCGGGACTACTATACAATGAGCAGTTCTTC,CASSDPGLLYNEQFF
TRBJ1-2,.,TRBV7-9,.,TGTGCCAGCAGCCAACAGGGAGGAGTAGGTGGCTACACCTTC,CASSQQGGVGGYTF
TRBJ1-1,TRBD1,TRBV12-5,.,TGTGCTAGTGGTACCGCCCTACAGGGGAGAACTGAAGCTTTCTTT,CASGTALQGRTEAFF
TRBJ2-5,.,TRBV9,.,TGTGCCAGCAGCCCCGACCTAGCGACCCGGCGGGCCCAGTACTTC,CASSPDLATRRAQYF
TRBJ2-7,TRBD1,TRBV11-2,.,TGTGCCAGCAGCTCCACAGGGGTTCAAAAAAAGCAGTACTTC,CASSSTGVQKKQYF
TRBJ2-5,.,TRBV10-3,.,TGTGCCATCAGCTCCGGGCCGGGGGAGACCCAGTACTTC,CAISSGPGETQYF
TRBJ2-1,TRBD1,TRBV7-2,.,TGTGCCAGCAGCCCAGGGGGAGCCGGTGAGCAGTTCTTC,CASSPGGAGEQFF
TRBJ1-5,.,TRBV7-2,.,TGTGCCAGCAGCCAGGGCAGGAGCAATCAGCCCCAGCATTTT,CASSQGRSNQPQHF
TRBJ1-2,TRBD1,TRBV2,.,TGTGCCAGCAGTGAACGGGTGACAGGGCCCTATGGCTACACCTTC,CASSERVTGPYGYTF
TRBJ2-7,TRBD2,TRBV7-9,few,TGTGCCAGCAGCGGGGACTACTACGAGCAGTACTTC,CASSGDYYEQYF
TRBJ2-2,TRBD1,TRBV7-2,.,TGTGCCAGCACCCCGGGACAGAAAGACACCGGGGAGCTGTTTTTT,CASTPGQKDTGELFF
TRBJ1-3,.,TRBV6-5,.,TGTGCCAGCAGTTACGGAAACACCATATATTTT,CASSYGNTIYF
TRBJ1-6,.,TRBV30,.,TGTGCCTGGAGCTCCCAGGAAAATTCACCCCTCCACTTT,CAWSSQENSPLHF
TRBJ2-3,TRBD2,TRBV5-1,.,TGCGCCAGCAGCTTTTCTAGCGGGGGGGATACGCAGTATTTT,CASSFSSGGDTQYF
TRBJ1-5,.,TRBV6-1,few,TGTGCCACCTCGACAGGACCGTATCAGCCCCAGCATTTT,CATSTGPYQPQHF
TRBJ2-5,.,TRBV7-9,once,TGTGCCACCAATATGGGGAAGAACCAAGAGACCCAGTACTTC,CATNMGKNQETQYF
TRBJ2-2,.,TRBV5-4,.,TGTGCCAGCAGCATAGTACAGGGGAACACCGGGGAGCTGTTTTTT,CASSIVQGNTGELFF
TRBJ1-1,TRBD1,TRBV5-1,.,TGCGCCAGCAGCTGGCTAACAGGGGGTGGGGACACTGAAGCTTTCTTT,CASSWLTGGGDTEAFF
TRBJ1-6,.,TRBV7-3,.,TGTGCCAGCAGCTTAACGAAAGGGGGTGAAAGTTCACCCCTCCACTTT,CASSLTKGGESSPLHF
TRBJ1-5,.,TRBV30,.,TGTGCCTGGGGGGAGAACAATCAGCCCCAGCATTTT,CAWGENNQPQHF
TRBJ1-2,.,TRBV6-6,.,TGTGCCAGCAGTTACTCCTGGACAGTCAAGGTGGATGGCTACACCTTC,CASSYSWTVKVDGYTF
TRBJ1-6,TRBD1,TRBV18,few,TGTGCCAGCTCACCGGCAGGGGGTAATTCACCCCTCCACTTT,CASSPAGGNSPLHF